This TCR beta chain was sequenced in a study of T cells in Graves' hyperthyroidism and ophthalmopathy. This clonotype turned up a few times. Fresh peripheral blood, more than 8 ml of it, supplied the PBMCs. The CDR3 consists of 16 residues. With 6 bases clipped from V and 8 bases from J, the junction kept 13 bases outside the gene matches. Germline-derived CDR1 and CDR2 are LNHDA and SQIVND (reference sequence). Amplification yielded TCR beta CDR3 regions, with RNA transcripts as the source. HTBI primers were used for first-round RT-PCR of the TCR CDR3. One entry per CDR3 protein results from TCRdb running MiXCR on the multiplex PCR reads. The sample has about 210,000 distinct CDR3 sequences, under 20% seen once.

Sequences were obtained from blood. The V call is TRBV19, the J call TRBJ2-1; 10 bases align to TRBD1. The clonotype originates from a man aged 45-65 years with Graves' hyperthyroidism. CDR3 region: CASRGPGQGMIDEQFF. The CDR3 coding sequence is TGTGCCAGTAGGGGGCCGGGACAGGGGATGATTGATGAGCAGTTCTTC.